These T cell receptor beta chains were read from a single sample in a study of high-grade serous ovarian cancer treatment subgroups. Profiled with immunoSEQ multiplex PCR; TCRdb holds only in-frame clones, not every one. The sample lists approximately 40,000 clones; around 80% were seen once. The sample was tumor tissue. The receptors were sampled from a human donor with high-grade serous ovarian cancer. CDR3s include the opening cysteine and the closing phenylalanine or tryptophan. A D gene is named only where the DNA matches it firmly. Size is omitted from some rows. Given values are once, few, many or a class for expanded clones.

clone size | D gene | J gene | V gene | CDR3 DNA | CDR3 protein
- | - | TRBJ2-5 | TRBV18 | TGTGCCAGCTCACCACCTGCAGGGAAGGTCTCTGACGGGACCCAGTACTTC | CASSPPAGKVSDGTQYF
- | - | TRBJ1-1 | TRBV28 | TGTGCCAGCAGTTTAGCCGGGAGGACTGAAGCTTTCTTT | CASSLAGRTEAFF
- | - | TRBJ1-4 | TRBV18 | TGTGCCAGCTCACCCTCCGGAGGGGGGGAGGAAAAACTGTTTTTT | CASSPSGGGEEKLFF
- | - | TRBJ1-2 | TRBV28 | TGTGCCAGCAGCCAATTAGGGGGACCTGCTGTAATTCTCGGCTACACCTTC | CASSQLGGPAVILGYTF
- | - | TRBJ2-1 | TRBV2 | TGTGCCAGCAGTGAAGGCCTACACAATGAGCAGTTCTTC | CASSEGLHNEQFF
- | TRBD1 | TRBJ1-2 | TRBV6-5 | TGTGCCAGCAGTTACTCGGTGGACAGGGGGAACACCTTC | CASSYSVDRGNTF
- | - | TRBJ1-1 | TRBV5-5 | TGTGCCAGCAGCTTGGTTGCATCGTCTAACACTGAAGCTTTCTTT | CASSLVASSNTEAFF
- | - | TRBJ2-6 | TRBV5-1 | TGCGCCAGCAGCTTTACCGGGGCTGGGGCCAACGTCCTGACTTTC | CASSFTGAGANVLTF
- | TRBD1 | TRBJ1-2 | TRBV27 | TGTGCCAGCAGTCCAGGGACAGGGCCTTTTTCGGGCTACACCTTC | CASSPGTGPFSGYTF
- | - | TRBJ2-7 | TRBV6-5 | TGTGCCAGCAGTTACGGGGACAAATACGAGCAGTACTTC | CASSYGDKYEQYF
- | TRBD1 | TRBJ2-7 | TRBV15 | TGTGCCACCAGCACGGGGACAGACTACGAGCAGTACTTC | CATSTGTDYEQYF
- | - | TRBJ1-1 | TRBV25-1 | TGTGCCAGCAGTGTTGGGGGACGGATGAACACTGAAGCTTTCTTT | CASSVGGRMNTEAFF
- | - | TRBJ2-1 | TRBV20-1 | TGCAGTGCTAGGGGTTATGAGCAGTTCTTC | CSARGYEQFF
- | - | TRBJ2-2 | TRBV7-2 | TGTGCCAGCAGCTTAGAAGGGGTGCTACTGTTTTTT | CASSLEGVLLFF
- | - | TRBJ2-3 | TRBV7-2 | TGTGCCAGCAGCTTCACTCGGGACCCGCCAGATACGCAGTATTTT | CASSFTRDPPDTQYF
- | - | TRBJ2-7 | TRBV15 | TGTGCCACCAGCAGAGATCAATGGGGGCAGTACTTC | CATSRDQWGQYF
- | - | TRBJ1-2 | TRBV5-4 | TGTGCCAGCACCAAGGGGGGCGCAAACTATGGCTACACCTTC | CASTKGGANYGYTF
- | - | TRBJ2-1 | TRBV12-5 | TGTGCTAGTGGTTTGGAGCGGGTCCACAATGAGCAGTTCTTC | CASGLERVHNEQFF
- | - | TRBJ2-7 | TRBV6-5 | TGTGCCAGCAATGGCCCAGGGGGGAGCGAGCAGTACTTC | CASNGPGGSEQYF
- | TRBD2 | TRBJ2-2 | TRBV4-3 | TGCGCCAGCAGCCAAGACCGACTAGCGGGAGGGCCGCGGGAGCTGTTTTTT | CASSQDRLAGGPRELFF
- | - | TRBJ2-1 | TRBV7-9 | TGTGCCAGCAGCTTTTATATCAATGAGCAGTTCTTC | CASSFYINEQFF
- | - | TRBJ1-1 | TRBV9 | TGTGCCAGCAGCGCCGAACTCGGGGGGATCAACACTGAAGCTTTCTTT | CASSAELGGINTEAFF
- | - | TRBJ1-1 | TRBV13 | TGTGCCAGCAGTTTCAACACTGAAGCTTTCTTT | CASSFNTEAFF
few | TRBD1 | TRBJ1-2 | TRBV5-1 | TGCGCCAGCAGCGGGGGACAGGGGGATTATGGCTACACCTTC | CASSGGQGDYGYTF
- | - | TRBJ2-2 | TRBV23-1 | TGCGCCACCAATGGGCAGACCGGGGAGCTGTTTTTT | CATNGQTGELFF
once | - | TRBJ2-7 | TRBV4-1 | TGCGCCAGCAGCTTCCTGCAGGGGTTTAAGGGCTACGAGCAGTACTTC | CASSFLQGFKGYEQYF
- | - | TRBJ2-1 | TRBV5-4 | TGTGCCAGCAGCTTGAGCGTCTCATCGGATGAGCAGTTCTTC | CASSLSVSSDEQFF